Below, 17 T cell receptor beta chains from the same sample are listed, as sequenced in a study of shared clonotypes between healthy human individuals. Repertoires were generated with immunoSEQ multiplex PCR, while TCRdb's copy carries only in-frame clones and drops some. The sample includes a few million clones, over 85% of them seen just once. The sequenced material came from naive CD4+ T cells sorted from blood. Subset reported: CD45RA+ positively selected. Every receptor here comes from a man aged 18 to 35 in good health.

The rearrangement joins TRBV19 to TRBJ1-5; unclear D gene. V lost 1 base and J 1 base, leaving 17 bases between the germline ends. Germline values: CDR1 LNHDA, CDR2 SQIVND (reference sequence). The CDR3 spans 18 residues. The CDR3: CASSIVARQIRSNQPQHF. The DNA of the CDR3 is TGTGCCAGTAGTATAGTCGCCCGGCAAATAAGAAGCAATCAGCCCCAGCATTTT. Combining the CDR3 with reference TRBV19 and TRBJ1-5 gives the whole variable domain DGGITQSPKYLFRKEGQNVTLSCEQNLNHDAMYWYRQDPGQGLRLIYYSQIVNDFQKGDIAEGYSVSREKKESFPLTVTSAQKNPTAFYLCASSIVARQIRSNQPQHFGDGTRLSIL.

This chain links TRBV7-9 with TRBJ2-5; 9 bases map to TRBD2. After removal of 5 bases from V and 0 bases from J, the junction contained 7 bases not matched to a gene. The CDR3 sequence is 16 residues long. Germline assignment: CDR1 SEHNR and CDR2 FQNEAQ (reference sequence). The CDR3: CASSIERGVYQETQYF. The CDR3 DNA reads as TGTGCCAGCAGCATAGAGCGGGGGGTCTACCAAGAGACCCAGTACTTC.

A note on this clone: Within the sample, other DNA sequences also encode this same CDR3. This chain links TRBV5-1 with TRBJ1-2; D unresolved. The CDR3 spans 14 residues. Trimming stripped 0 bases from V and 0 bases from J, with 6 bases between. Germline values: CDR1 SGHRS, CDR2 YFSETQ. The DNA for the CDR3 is TGCGCCAGCAGCTTGGGCGACACTAACTATGGCTACACCTTC. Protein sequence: CASSLGDTNYGYTF.

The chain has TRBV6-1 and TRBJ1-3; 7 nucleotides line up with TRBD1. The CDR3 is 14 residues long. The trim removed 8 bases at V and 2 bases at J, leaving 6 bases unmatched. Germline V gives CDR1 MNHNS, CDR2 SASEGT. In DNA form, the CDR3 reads TGTGCCAGCCTCTACAGGGGTGCTGGAAACACCATATATTTT. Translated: CASLYRGAGNTIYF.

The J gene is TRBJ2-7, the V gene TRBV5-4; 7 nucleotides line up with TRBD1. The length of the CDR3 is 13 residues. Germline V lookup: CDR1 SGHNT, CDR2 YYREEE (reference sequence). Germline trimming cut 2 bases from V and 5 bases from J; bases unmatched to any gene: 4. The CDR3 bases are TGTGCCAGCAGCTTAACAGGGGTCAACGAGCAGTACTTC. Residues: CASSLTGVNEQYF. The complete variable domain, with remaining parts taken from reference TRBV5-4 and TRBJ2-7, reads ETGVTQSPTHLIKTRGQQVTLRCSSQSGHNTVSWYQQALGQGPQFIFQYYREEENGRGNFPPRFSGLQFPNYSSELNVNALELDDSALYLCASSLTGVNEQYFGPGTRLTVT.

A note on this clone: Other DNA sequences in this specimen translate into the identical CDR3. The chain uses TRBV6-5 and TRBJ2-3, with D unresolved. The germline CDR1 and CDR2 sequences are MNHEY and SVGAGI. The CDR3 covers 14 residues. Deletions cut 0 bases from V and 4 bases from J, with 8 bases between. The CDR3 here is CASSYSLAADTQYF. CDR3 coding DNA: TGTGCCAGCAGTTACTCTCTCGCGGCAGATACGCAGTATTTT.

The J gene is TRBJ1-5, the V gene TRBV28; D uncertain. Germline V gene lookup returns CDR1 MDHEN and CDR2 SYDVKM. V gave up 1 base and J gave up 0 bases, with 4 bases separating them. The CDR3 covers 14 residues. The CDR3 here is CASSLSDSNQPQHF. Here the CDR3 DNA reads TGTGCCAGCAGTTTATCGGATAGCAATCAGCCCCAGCATTTT.

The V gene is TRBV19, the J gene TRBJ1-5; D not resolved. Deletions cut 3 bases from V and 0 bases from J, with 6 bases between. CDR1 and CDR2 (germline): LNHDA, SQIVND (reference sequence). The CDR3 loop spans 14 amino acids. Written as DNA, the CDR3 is TGTGCCAGTAGTATCTGGGATAGCAATCAGCCCCAGCATTTT. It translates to CASSIWDSNQPQHF.

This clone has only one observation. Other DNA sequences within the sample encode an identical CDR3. The CDR3 loop is CASSSRVNTEAFF. The CDR3 coding sequence is TGTGCCAGCAGCTCAAGGGTGAACACTGAAGCTTTCTTT. V usage is TRBV5-4 and J usage is TRBJ1-1; D call uncertain. Trimming cost V 3 bases and J 0 bases, with 6 bases left between them. CDR1 and CDR2 (germline): SGHNT, YYREEE (reference sequence). CDR3 length: 13 residues.

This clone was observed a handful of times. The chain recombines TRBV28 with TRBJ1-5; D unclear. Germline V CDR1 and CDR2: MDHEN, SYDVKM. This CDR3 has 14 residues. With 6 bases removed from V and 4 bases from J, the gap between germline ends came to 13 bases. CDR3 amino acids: CASRMQVDNQPQHF. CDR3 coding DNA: TGTGCCAGCAGGATGCAGGTAGATAATCAGCCCCAGCATTTT.

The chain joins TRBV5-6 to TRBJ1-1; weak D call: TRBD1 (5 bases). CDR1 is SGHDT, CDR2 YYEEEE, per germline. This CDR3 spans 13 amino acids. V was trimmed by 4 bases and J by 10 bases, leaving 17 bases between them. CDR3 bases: TGTGCCAGCAGCCCCAACCAGGGTTCGGGAGCTTTCTTT. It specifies CASSPNQGSGAFF.

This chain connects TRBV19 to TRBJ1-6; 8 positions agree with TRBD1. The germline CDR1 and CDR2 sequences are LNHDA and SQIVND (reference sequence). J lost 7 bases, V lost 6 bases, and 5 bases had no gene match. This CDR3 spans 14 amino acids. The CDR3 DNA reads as TGTGCCAGTAGCCTACAGGGGGAAAATTCACCCCTCCACTTT. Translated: CASSLQGENSPLHF.

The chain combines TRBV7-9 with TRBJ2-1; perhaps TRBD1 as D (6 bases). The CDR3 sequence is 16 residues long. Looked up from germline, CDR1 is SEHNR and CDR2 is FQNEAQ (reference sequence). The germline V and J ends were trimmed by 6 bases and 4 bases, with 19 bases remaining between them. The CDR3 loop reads CASRSLRGSQYNEQFF. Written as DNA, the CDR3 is TGTGCCAGCAGGTCGCTCAGGGGCTCTCAATACAATGAGCAGTTCTTC. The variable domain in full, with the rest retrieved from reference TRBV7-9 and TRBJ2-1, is DTGVSQNPRHKITKRGQNVTFRCDPISEHNRLYWYRQTLGQGPEFLTYFQNEAQLEKSRLLSDRFSAERPKGSFSTLEIQRTEQGDSAMYLCASRSLRGSQYNEQFFGPGTRLTVL.

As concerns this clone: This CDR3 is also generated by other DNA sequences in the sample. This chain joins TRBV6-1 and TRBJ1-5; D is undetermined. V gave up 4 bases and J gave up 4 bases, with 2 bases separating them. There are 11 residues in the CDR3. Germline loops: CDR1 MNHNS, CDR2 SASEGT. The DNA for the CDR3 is TGTGCCAGCAGTGGGAATCAGCCCCAGCATTTT. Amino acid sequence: CASSGNQPQHF.

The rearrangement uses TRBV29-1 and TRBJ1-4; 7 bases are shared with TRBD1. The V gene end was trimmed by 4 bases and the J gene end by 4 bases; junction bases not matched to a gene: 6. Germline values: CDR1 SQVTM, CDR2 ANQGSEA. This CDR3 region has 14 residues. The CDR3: CSVVTGIINEKLFF. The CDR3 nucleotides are TGCAGCGTTGTGACAGGGATCATTAATGAAAAACTGTTTTTT. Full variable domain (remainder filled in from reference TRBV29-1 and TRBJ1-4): SAVISQKPSRDICQRGTSLTIQCQVDSQVTMMFWYRQQPGQSLTLIATANQGSEATYESGFVIDKFPISRPNLTFSTLTVSNMSPEDSSIYLCSVVTGIINEKLFFGSGTQLSVL.

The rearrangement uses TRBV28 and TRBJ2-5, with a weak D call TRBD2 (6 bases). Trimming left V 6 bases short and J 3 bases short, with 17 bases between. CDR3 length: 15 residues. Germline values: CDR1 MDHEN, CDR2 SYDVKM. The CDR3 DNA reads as TGTGCCAGCAGGGGACGGGGGTTAGGGGAAGAGACCCAGTACTTC. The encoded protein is CASRGRGLGEETQYF.

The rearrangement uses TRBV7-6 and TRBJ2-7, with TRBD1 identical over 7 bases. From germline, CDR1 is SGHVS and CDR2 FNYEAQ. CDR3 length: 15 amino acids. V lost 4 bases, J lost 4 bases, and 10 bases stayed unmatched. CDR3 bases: TGTGCCAGCAGCTCCTCCTGGGGGACAGCGTACGAGCAGTACTTC. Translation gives CASSSSWGTAYEQYF. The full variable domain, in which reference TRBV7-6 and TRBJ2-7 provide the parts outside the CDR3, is GAGVSQSPRYKVTKRGQDVALRCDPISGHVSLYWYRQALGQGPEFLTYFNYEAQQDKSGLPNDRFSAERPEGSISTLTIQRTEQRDSAMYRCASSSSWGTAYEQYFGPGTRLTVT.